This T cell receptor beta chain is from a study of blood T cell repertoires in COVID-19. Produced via immunoSEQ multiplex PCR; TCRdb's table is partial and in-frame only. The profile shows roughly 500,000 clones, approximately 90% of them singletons. Participants' reported clinical history set cohort assignment. Trimming cost V 0 bases and J 4 bases; bases outside gene matches: 6. CDR1 and CDR2 from the germline V gene are SGDLS and YYNGEE. The CDR3 is 15 residues long. In its sample, this clone was seen a few times. The clonotype was recovered from a woman aged 55 to 70 who had recovered from COVID-19. The V gene is TRBV9, the J gene TRBJ2-7; TRBD2 agrees at 8 bases. Sequenced: PBMCs or T cells enriched from blood (not recorded which). CDR3 bases: TGTGCCAGCAGCGTAGGGGTCGCTAGCGGGTACGAGCAGTACTTC. Amino acids: CASSVGVASGYEQYF. Variable domain in full (rest from reference TRBV9 and TRBJ2-7): DSGVTQTPKHLITATGQRVTLRCSPRSGDLSVYWYQQSLDQGLQFLIQYYNGEERAKGNILERFSAQQFPDLHSELNLSSLELGDSALYFCASSVGVASGYEQYFGPGTRLTVT.